This T cell receptor (beta chain) was identified during a study of T cells after posttransplantation cyclophosphamide. Treatment was busulfan-fludarabine conditioning, a marrow graft, and cyclophosphamide on days +3 and +4. This clone was seen many times. Its antigen is not known. V lost 0 bases to trimming and J lost 7 bases, with 10 bases between them. This CDR3 contains 14 residues. Study results and caveats: Recipient CMV seropositivity and CMV reactivation strongly tracked TRB clonality. Donor CD8+ memory clones often dominated recipient blood repertoires at later times. TRB overlap between skin or GI tissue T cells and blood was limited.

The protocol was immunoSEQ multiplex PCR, while the TCRdb copy is restricted to in-frame clones and leaves out a portion. Altogether around 24,000 clones were found in the sample, and no singletons occur. The sequencing used PBMCs, collected after allogeneic stem cell transplant with posttransplant cyclophosphamide. The rearrangement links TRBV5-3 to TRBJ2-2, with D possibly TRBD2 on 5 matching bases. TRBV5-3 falls under the ORF class, with uncertain function. The origin of this receptor is a male patient aged 18 to 29 who received an allogeneic stem cell transplant from a related donor, was CMV-positive, and had no GVHD. The T cells may partly be graft donor cells. CDR3 DNA: TGTGCCAGAAGCTTGGGCGGGTTGGACGGGGAGCTGTTTTTT. This sequence encodes CARSLGGLDGELFF.